These 30 T cell receptor beta chains were all obtained from the same sample, sequenced in a study of T cells in Graves' hyperthyroidism and ophthalmopathy. RNA transcripts gave rise to amplified TCR beta CDR3 regions. During a first-round RT-PCR of the TCR CDR3, the HTBI primer set was used. TCRdb passed the multiplex PCR reads through MiXCR, listing each CDR3 protein once. The top ten clones hold around 7.5% of a sample with 540,000 or so distinct CDR3 sequences, 15% to 19% of them seen once. Sample: blood. These receptors all stem from a woman aged 25 to 39 with Graves' hyperthyroidism.

This clonotype turned up a few times. The chain is built from TRBV20-1 and TRBJ2-5, with 12 positions matching TRBD2. This CDR3 is 15 amino acids long. The J segment lost 5 bases and the V segment lost 3 bases, leaving 7 bases of the junction unmatched. CDR1 DFQATT and CDR2 SNEGSKA come from the germline V gene (reference sequence). The CDR3 loop is CSARATLAGGETQYF. DNA for the CDR3: TGCAGTGCTAGGGCCACTCTAGCGGGGGGGGAGACCCAGTACTTC.

This clonotype was detected many times. This chain joins TRBV28 and TRBJ2-1; 11 bases agree with TRBD2. Trimming cost V 4 bases and J 7 bases; bases outside gene matches: 12. Per germline, CDR1 MDHEN and CDR2 SYDVKM. The CDR3 is 17 residues long. The CDR3 coding sequence is TGTGCCAGCAGTTGGACAACTAGCGGGAGTGCTTGGAATGAGCAGTTCTTC. Protein product: CASSWTTSGSAWNEQFF.

This clonotype occurred many times. The CDR3 sequence is CASRGDRGRRLEAFF. The CDR3 DNA sequence: TGTGCCAGCAGGGGGGACAGGGGGCGCCGATTGGAAGCTTTCTTT. The chain has TRBV2 and TRBJ1-1, with 12 bases identical to TRBD1. V gave up 6 bases and J gave up 8 bases; unmatched junction bases: 10. Germline loops: CDR1 SNHLY, CDR2 FYNNEI. This CDR3 region has 15 residues.

The chain is built from TRBV7-9 and TRBJ2-3; 10 nucleotides align to TRBD2. The CDR3 sequence is 14 residues long. J gave up 6 bases and V 7 bases, and 7 bases lay outside the gene matches. Germline assignment: CDR1 SEHNR and CDR2 FQNEAQ (reference sequence). In DNA form, the CDR3 reads TGTGCCAGCACGCTAGCGGGAGTCATGGATACGCAGTATTTT. Translation gives CASTLAGVMDTQYF. Full variable domain (missing parts from reference TRBV7-9 and TRBJ2-3): DTGVSQNPRHKITKRGQNVTFRCDPISEHNRLYWYRQTLGQGPEFLTYFQNEAQLEKSRLLSDRFSAERPKGSFSTLEIQRTEQGDSAMYLCASTLAGVMDTQYFGPGTRLTVL.

V usage is TRBV19 and J usage is TRBJ2-3, with D unclear. Germline values: CDR1 LNHDA, CDR2 SQIVND (reference sequence). V gave up 9 bases and J gave up 6 bases, with 10 bases separating them. The length of the CDR3 is 11 residues. This CDR3 is CASRKGDTQYF. The CDR3 nucleotides are TGTGCCAGCCGGAAGGGTGATACGCAGTATTTT.

This clonotype was seen at least ten times. The rearrangement links TRBV27 to TRBJ2-7; D unclear. The germline V and J ends were trimmed by 3 bases and 5 bases, with 5 bases remaining between them. CDR1 MNHEY and CDR2 SMNVEV come from the germline V gene (reference sequence). This CDR3 region has 11 residues. The CDR3: CASSFGNEQYF. In DNA, the CDR3 is TGTGCCAGCAGTTTTGGGAACGAGCAGTACTTC.

This chain uses TRBV7-9 with TRBJ2-5; TRBD1 or TRBD2 may be the D gene (5 bases each). V was pared by 4 bases and J by 5 bases, with 14 bases between. CDR3 length: 14 residues. Germline V gene lookup returns CDR1 SEHNR and CDR2 FQNEAQ (reference sequence). The CDR3 sequence is CASSSGTAQETQYF. The CDR3 nucleotides are TGTGCCAGCAGCTCGGGGACCGCGCAGGAGACCCAGTACTTC. Drawing the rest from reference TRBV7-9 and TRBJ2-5, the complete variable domain is DTGVSQNPRHKITKRGQNVTFRCDPISEHNRLYWYRQTLGQGPEFLTYFQNEAQLEKSRLLSDRFSAERPKGSFSTLEIQRTEQGDSAMYLCASSSGTAQETQYFGPGTRLLVL.

The chain has TRBV4-3 and TRBJ1-2; D not resolved. V was shortened by 0 bases and J by 8 bases, with 16 bases between the two germline ends. The CDR3 totals 15 residues. The V gene's germline CDR1 is LGHNA and CDR2 YSLEER. In nucleotides, the CDR3 is TGCGCCAGCAGCCAAGATAGGGAAGACACCCTGGGCTACACCTTC. It translates to CASSQDREDTLGYTF.

In its sample, this clonotype was seen many times. The chain joins TRBV30 to TRBJ2-1; D is undetermined. The V gene lost 4 bases and the J gene lost 4 bases, with 8 bases spanning the gap. Germline values: CDR1 GTSNPN, CDR2 SVGIG (reference sequence). The CDR3 length is 12 residues. CDR3: CAWKSVYNEQFF. The DNA for the CDR3 is TGTGCCTGGAAAAGCGTATACAATGAGCAGTTCTTC.

This chain links TRBV7-6 with TRBJ2-7; 13 positions agree with TRBD2. This CDR3 region has 19 residues. Germline V gene data show CDR1 as SGHVS and CDR2 as FNYEAQ. V trimming: 2 bases; J trimming: 9 bases; junction bases outside the gene matches: 19. CDR3 bases: TGTGCCAGCAGCTTAAGTCGGGACAGGCGGACTAGCGGGGGAGTCGGGCAGTACTTC. Protein product: CASSLSRDRRTSGGVGQYF.

This sequence joins TRBV6-2 or TRBV6-3 and TRBJ1-6, with D possibly matching TRBD1 (5 bases). The ends were cut back, 2 bases at V and 0 bases at J, with 11 bases in the middle. The CDR3 extends over 17 amino acids. CDR1 is MNHEY, CDR2 SVGEGT, per germline. CDR3 residues: CASSYLITGSYNSPLHF. The DNA for the CDR3 is TGTGCCAGCAGTTACCTTATCACAGGCTCCTATAATTCACCCCTCCACTTT.

In this sample, this clonotype turned up a few times. This chain connects TRBV15 to TRBJ2-5; tentatively, D is TRBD1 (5 bases). This CDR3 comprises 15 residues. Deletions cut 2 bases from V and 2 bases from J, with 12 bases between. Germline CDR1 reads LNHNV; CDR2 reads YYDKDF (reference sequence). CDR3 bases: TGTGCCACCAGCAGAACCCGACAGATACAAGAGACCCAGTACTTC. This gives the protein CATSRTRQIQETQYF.

This clonotype was observed a handful of times. This chain uses TRBV10-3 with TRBJ2-2; TRBD2 matches at 8 bases. Looked up from germline, CDR1 is ENHRY and CDR2 is SYGVKD. V gave up 1 base and J gave up 4 bases; unmatched junction bases: 11. The CDR3 covers 18 residues. The CDR3 protein is CAISELRFKRETTGELFF. The CDR3 DNA reads TGTGCCATCAGTGAGTTAAGGTTTAAGCGGGAGACCACCGGGGAGCTGTTTTTT.

The chain is built from TRBV9 and TRBJ1-4; 9 nucleotides align to TRBD1. The V and J ends lost 3 bases and 8 bases, in that order; junction bases with no gene match: 8. This CDR3 contains 15 residues. Per the germline V gene, CDR1 is SGDLS and CDR2 is YYNGEE. The CDR3 coding sequence is TGTGCCAGCAGCGAGGGGGACAGGGCCCCCGAAAAACTGTTTTTT. Translating it yields CASSEGDRAPEKLFF.

This clonotype appeared a few times. The J gene is TRBJ2-2, the V gene TRBV6-2 or TRBV6-3, with unresolved D. This CDR3 contains 15 residues. Germline V CDR1 and CDR2: MNHEY, SVGEGT. V shed 7 bases and J shed 2 bases, with 14 bases lying between them. The CDR3 DNA reads as TGTGCCAGCACCAGGTTGGGCGTAAACACCGGGGAGCTGTTTTTT. Translating it yields CASTRLGVNTGELFF.

This clonotype appeared a single time. The J gene is TRBJ2-3, the V gene TRBV7-2, with D possibly matching TRBD1 (6 bases). Trimming took off 1 base at V and 4 bases at J, with 12 bases between the two ends. Germline V gene sequence: CDR1 SGHTA, CDR2 FQGNSA. The CDR3 is 15 amino acids. CDR3 protein: CASSLELGGADTQYF. The CDR3 region has the DNA TGTGCCAGCAGCTTAGAGTTAGGGGGAGCAGATACGCAGTATTTT.

The chain combines TRBV11-2 with TRBJ2-1; 14 bases match TRBD2. CDR1 and CDR2 (germline): SGHAT, FQNNGV. The CDR3 extends over 20 amino acids. After removal of 4 bases from V and 4 bases from J, the junction contained 15 bases not matched to a gene. Here the CDR3 reads CASSSTGTSGRGGGYNEQFF. In DNA form, the CDR3 reads TGTGCCAGCAGCTCCACCGGGACTAGCGGGAGAGGGGGGGGGTACAATGAGCAGTTCTTC.

This rearrangement joins TRBV27 to TRBJ2-5, with 7 bases identical to TRBD2. Germline-derived CDR1 and CDR2 are MNHEY and SMNVEV (reference sequence). V dropped 6 bases and J dropped 1; count of bases not matched to a gene: 5. The CDR3 is 14 amino acids. The CDR3 DNA follows: TGTGCCAGCAGGGCTAGCGGATTCCAAGAGACCCAGTACTTC. It is translated as CASRASGFQETQYF.

Worth noting for this clonotype: A read error may produce the germline difference seen at one junction end. The chain couples TRBV5-1 to TRBJ1-2; D may be TRBD1 (5 bases). The CDR3 loop spans 15 amino acids. Germline assignment: CDR1 SGHRS and CDR2 YFSETQ. As DNA, the CDR3 is TGCGCCAGCGGCTTGGCCGGCAGGGAGAACTATGGCTACACCTTC. It codes for CASGLAGRENYGYTF.

This clonotype was found many times. This chain uses TRBV24-1 with TRBJ2-3, with no clear D. V gave up 4 bases and J gave up 1 base, with 23 bases separating them. CDR3 length equals 19 residues. CDR1 is KGHDR, CDR2 SFDVKD, per germline. The CDR3: CATSDRSAPAGAGTDTQYF. For the CDR3, the DNA is TGTGCCACCAGTGACCGTTCGGCCCCGGCAGGCGCGGGCACAGATACGCAGTATTTT.

This clonotype has a handful of counts. CDR3 loop: CASSKLGWEGQETQYF. The CDR3, as DNA: TGTGCCAGCAGTAAACTGGGGTGGGAGGGCCAAGAGACCCAGTACTTC. This chain joins TRBV7-9 and TRBJ2-5; 7 positions match TRBD2. CDR1 is SEHNR and CDR2 is FQNEAQ in the germline V gene (reference sequence). With V trimmed by 6 bases and J by 1 base, 11 bases remained unmatched. The CDR3 runs 16 residues.

This clonotype was seen many times. This chain links TRBV30 with TRBJ2-2, with D possibly TRBD1 on 5 matching bases. CDR3 length equals 14 residues. The V gene lost 4 bases and the J gene lost 2 bases, with 11 bases spanning the gap. CDR1 is GTSNPN and CDR2 is SVGIG in the germline V gene (reference sequence). CDR3 nucleotide sequence: TGTGCCTGGACAGGGAAGGGCAACACCGGGGAGCTGTTTTTT. This translates into CAWTGKGNTGELFF. The full variable domain, rest sourced from reference TRBV30 and TRBJ2-2, is SQTIHQWPATLVQPVGSPLSLECTVEGTSNPNLYWYRQAAGRGLQLLFYSVGIGQISSEVPQNLSASRPQDRQFILSSKKLLLSDSGFYLCAWTGKGNTGELFFGEGSRLTVL.

A remark on this clonotype: It may be a read error: a sequence one base away is much more abundant. The chain combines TRBV6-6 with TRBJ2-5; weak D call: TRBD1 (5 bases). The germline V gene has CDR1 MNHNY and CDR2 SVGAGI (reference sequence). The CDR3 has 16 residues. This chain's CDR3 is CASSYPDTWTQETRYF. CDR3 coding DNA: TGTGCCAGCAGTTACCCGGACACCTGGACGCAAGAGACCCGGTACTTC.

Many counts were recorded for this clonotype. This chain connects TRBV20-1 to TRBJ2-3; D is undetermined. With 2 bases removed from V and 2 bases from J, the gap between germline ends came to 14 bases. From germline, CDR1 is DFQATT and CDR2 SNEGSKA (reference sequence). The CDR3 is 15 residues long. The CDR3 spells CSARRNGGNTDTQYF. The CDR3 DNA reads TGCAGTGCTAGACGGAATGGCGGCAACACAGATACGCAGTATTTT.

The sample holds many counts of this clonotype. This chain links TRBV3-1 with TRBJ2-7; 7 positions match TRBD1. The CDR3 has 17 amino acids. The germline gives CDR1 LGHDT, CDR2 YNNKEL (reference sequence). J was trimmed by 2 bases and V by 3 bases; bases with no gene match: 13. The CDR3 sequence: CASSHDVSETGTYEQYF. The CDR3 DNA is TGTGCCAGCAGCCACGACGTTAGCGAGACAGGGACCTACGAGCAGTACTTC.

This clonotype was observed many times. CDR3 protein: CAISDRVAKNIQYF. The CDR3 DNA sequence: TGTGCCATCAGTGACAGGGTAGCCAAAAACATTCAGTACTTC. V is TRBV10-3 and J is TRBJ2-4, with D tentatively TRBD1 (5 bases). The CDR3 runs 14 residues. Germline V CDR1 and CDR2: ENHRY, SYGVKD. V gave up 3 bases and J gave up 0 bases, with 6 bases separating them.

There are many counts of this clonotype. The chain links TRBV18 to TRBJ1-2; D unresolved. The V gene lost 1 base and the J gene lost 1 base, with 7 bases spanning the gap. The CDR3 totals 14 residues. The germline CDR1 and CDR2 sequences are KGHSH and LQKENI. The CDR3 reads CASSPQSHNYGYTF. DNA of the CDR3: TGTGCCAGCTCACCACAATCGCATAACTATGGCTACACCTTC.

This clonotype came up a few times. The V and J genes are TRBV2 and TRBJ2-3, with TRBD2 identical over 12 bases. V dropped 7 bases and J dropped 1; count of bases not matched to a gene: 9. The CDR3 runs 17 residues. Germline-derived CDR1 and CDR2 are SNHLY and FYNNEI. DNA for the CDR3: TGTGCCAGCATGAGGCTAGCGGGAGGGAGGGGCACAGATACGCAGTATTTT. This translates into CASMRLAGGRGTDTQYF.

There are a few counts of this clonotype. The chain uses TRBV9 and TRBJ2-1; 9 bases agree with TRBD2. The CDR3 loop spans 19 amino acids. Trimming at V came to 0 bases and at J to 1 base, leaving 11 bases not matched to a gene. Germline V lookup: CDR1 SGDLS, CDR2 YYNGEE. CDR3 sequence: CASSVAGVAGDPSYNEQFF. The CDR3 coding sequence is TGTGCCAGCAGCGTAGCTGGGGTAGCGGGAGATCCGTCCTACAATGAGCAGTTCTTC.

V usage is TRBV29-1 and J usage is TRBJ2-4; TRBD1 matches 10 bases. Germline trimming cut 0 bases from V and 0 bases from J; bases unmatched to any gene: 14. The germline V gene has CDR1 SQVTM and CDR2 ANQGSEA. CDR3 length: 20 residues. The CDR3 DNA reads TGCAGCGTTGAAGACCTGGGGGACAGGGGCCCTGGCGGAGCCAAAAACATTCAGTACTTC. Translation gives CSVEDLGDRGPGGAKNIQYF.